The next 23 T cell receptor beta chains were all read from a single sample in a study of blood T cell repertoires in COVID-19 (dated by TCRdb to 2018 to 2020). The library came from the immunoSEQ multiplex PCR assay. Imported from immuneACCESS, the table was reduced by TCRdb to in-frame sequences with V and J called. These copies leave out some clones; in studies compared against another copy, an unresolved V gene accounts for under half, and the cause of the remainder is not known. Present in this sample are 150,000 or so clones, around 84% of which were seen just once. The ten most abundant clones make up roughly 1.5% of the sample. Source material: peripheral blood. Every receptor here comes from an elderly man with acute or convalescent COVID-19.

The rearrangement links TRBV4-3 to TRBJ2-1, with D perhaps matching TRBD2 (5 bases). V gave up 0 bases and J gave up 5 bases, with 5 bases separating them. Germline CDR1 is LGHNA and CDR2 is YSLEER. The CDR3 sequence is 13 residues long. CDR3 sequence: CASSQDGDNEQFF. The CDR3, as DNA: TGCGCCAGCAGCCAAGACGGGGACAATGAGCAGTTCTTC.

This clone was counted once. The V and J genes are TRBV27 and TRBJ2-2; D may be TRBD1 (5 bases). Germline V gene sequence: CDR1 MNHEY, CDR2 SMNVEV (reference sequence). This CDR3 comprises 15 residues. Trimming took off 3 bases at V and 2 bases at J, with 10 bases between the two ends. As DNA, the CDR3 is TGTGCCAGCAGTTTTAGACAGATAAACACCGGGGAGCTGTTTTTT. Its translation is CASSFRQINTGELFF.

This chain uses TRBV6-1 with TRBJ2-4; TRBD1 agrees at 7 bases. Germline trimming cut 4 bases from V and 1 base from J; bases unmatched to any gene: 10. Per germline, CDR1 MNHNS and CDR2 SASEGT. The length of the CDR3 is 17 residues. The CDR3 DNA reads as TGTGCCAGCAGTGCGACAGGGTTGCTATCGGCCAAAAACATTCAGTACTTC. The encoded protein is CASSATGLLSAKNIQYF.

This chain links TRBV28 with TRBJ1-1; D not certain. The CDR3 loop spans 11 amino acids. CDR1 and CDR2 from the germline V gene are MDHEN and SYDVKM. V dropped 11 bases and J dropped 4 bases, with 11 bases sitting between them. This CDR3 is CAGQRGTEAFF. CDR3 bases: TGTGCCGGCCAGCGGGGCACTGAAGCTTTCTTT. The whole variable domain, filled in from reference TRBV28 and TRBJ1-1, reads DVKVTQSSRYLVKRTGEKVFLECVQDMDHENMFWYRQDPGLGLRLIYFSYDVKMKEKGDIPEGYSVSREKKERFSLILESASTNQTSMYLCAGQRGTEAFFGQGTRLTVV.

This chain links TRBV7-9 with TRBJ1-5; D gene ambiguous. Trimming cost V 5 bases and J 5 bases, with 13 bases left between them. The CDR3 sequence is 14 residues long. CDR1 and CDR2 from the germline V gene are SEHNR and FQNEAQ (reference sequence). The CDR3 sequence: CASSLGISDQPQHF. The CDR3 DNA sequence: TGTGCCAGCAGCCTAGGAATATCAGATCAGCCCCAGCATTTT.

Only one count was recorded for this clone. The chain recombines TRBV9 with TRBJ2-1, with 7 bases that match TRBD1. The V and J ends lost 4 bases and 5 bases, in that order; junction bases with no gene match: 6. The germline V gene has CDR1 SGDLS and CDR2 YYNGEE. The CDR3 spans 14 residues. CDR3 residues: CASSLRQGHNEQFF. CDR3 nucleotides: TGTGCCAGCAGCCTCCGACAGGGCCACAATGAGCAGTTCTTC.

The rearrangement links TRBV3-1 (or the pseudogene TRBV3-2) to TRBJ2-2; D gene uncertain. Per the germline V gene, CDR1 is LGHDT and CDR2 is YNNKEL (reference sequence). This CDR3 is 14 amino acids long. Deletions cut 1 base from V and 0 bases from J, with 3 bases between. The CDR3 region is CASSQAANTGELFF. In nucleotides, the CDR3 is TGTGCCAGCAGCCAAGCGGCGAACACCGGGGAGCTGTTTTTT.

The V gene is TRBV4-1, the J gene TRBJ2-3, with 10 positions matching TRBD2. Trimming removed 1 base from V and 2 bases from J; junction bases left unmatched: 6. Germline V lookup: CDR1 MGHRA, CDR2 YSYEKL. The CDR3 totals 17 residues. This chain's CDR3 is CASSQGPSGGYTDTQYF. CDR3 bases: TGCGCCAGCAGCCAAGGCCCTAGCGGGGGTTACACAGATACGCAGTATTTT.

This chain uses TRBV4-3 with TRBJ2-6; D remains unclear. V was clipped by 0 bases and J by 0 bases, with 9 bases between them. The CDR3 length is 17 residues. Germline V lookup: CDR1 LGHNA, CDR2 YSLEER. The CDR3 sequence is CASSQENSFSGANVLTF. The CDR3 DNA is TGCGCCAGCAGCCAAGAAAACAGTTTCTCTGGGGCCAACGTCCTGACTTTC.

This clone turned up a few times. The chain is built from TRBV24-1 and TRBJ1-2; D remains ambiguous. The CDR3 extends over 13 amino acids. Germline CDR1 is KGHDR and CDR2 is SFDVKD. V shed 3 bases and J shed 6 bases, with 10 bases lying between them. The CDR3 reads CATSDGTDHGYTF. DNA for the CDR3: TGTGCCACCAGTGATGGTACAGATCATGGCTACACCTTC.

This sequence joins TRBV24-1 and TRBJ2-7; TRBD2 matches 7 bases. Trimming at V came to 4 bases and at J to 5 bases, leaving 4 bases not matched to a gene. The CDR3 is 13 residues long. The germline V gene has CDR1 KGHDR and CDR2 SFDVKD. The CDR3 is CATSDGGTNEQYF. In DNA form, the CDR3 reads TGTGCCACCAGTGACGGGGGGACCAACGAGCAGTACTTC.

The chain links TRBV5-1 to TRBJ1-1, with D possibly matching TRBD1 (6 bases). Germline CDR1 reads SGHRS; CDR2 reads YFSETQ. CDR3 size: 15 residues. Trimming pared 2 bases from V and 1 base from J, leaving 12 bases between. The CDR3 DNA reads as TGCGCCAGCAGCTTTTACAGGGTGGGGAACACTGAAGCTTTCTTT. This sequence encodes CASSFYRVGNTEAFF. The full variable domain, in which reference TRBV5-1 and TRBJ1-1 provide the parts outside the CDR3, is KAGVTQTPRYLIKTRGQQVTLSCSPISGHRSVSWYQQTPGQGLQFLFEYFSETQRNKGNFPGRFSGRQFSNSRSEMNVSTLELGDSALYLCASSFYRVGNTEAFFGQGTRLTVV.

The CDR3 nucleotides read TGTGCCAGCAGTGAGACAGGGGCCGAGCAGTACTTC. It encodes CASSETGAEQYF. The chain is built from TRBV25-1 and TRBJ2-7, with TRBD1 matching 8 bases. The CDR3 totals 12 residues. Looked up from germline, CDR1 is MGHDK and CDR2 is SYGVNS. With V trimmed by 3 bases and J by 6 bases, 1 base remained unmatched.

This sequence joins TRBV6-2 or TRBV6-3 and TRBJ2-2; D unclear. Trimming shortened V by 5 bases and J by 1 base, and 11 bases separated the two germline ends. The length of the CDR3 is 15 residues. The germline gives CDR1 MNHEY, CDR2 SVGEGT. The CDR3 DNA sequence: TGTGCCAGCAGTCTAGTGACCTTGAACACCGGGGAGCTGTTTTTT. Amino acid sequence: CASSLVTLNTGELFF.

V and J are TRBV9 and TRBJ2-5; 15 positions agree with TRBD2. The CDR3 length is 16 residues. Per the germline V gene, CDR1 is SGDLS and CDR2 is YYNGEE. Trimming removed 2 bases from V and 5 bases from J; junction bases left unmatched: 4. The DNA of the CDR3 is TGTGCCAGCAGCGTCGGAGGACTAGCGGGGGGGGAGACCCAGTACTTC. Protein product: CASSVGGLAGGETQYF.

There are a few counts of this clone. CDR3 loop: CASSPRVGTQYF. The CDR3 DNA reads as TGTGCCAGCAGCCCGCGGGTCGGTACGCAGTATTTT. This sequence joins TRBV13 and TRBJ2-3; D might be TRBD2 (5 bases). The germline gives CDR1 PRHDT, CDR2 FYEKMQ (reference sequence). This CDR3 is 12 amino acids long. The ends were cut back, 5 bases at V and 8 bases at J, with 11 bases in the middle. Looking up the rest from reference TRBV13 and TRBJ2-3 gives the full variable domain: AAGVIQSPRHLIKEKRETATLKCYPIPRHDTVYWYQQGPGQDPQFLISFYEKMQSDKGSIPDRFSAQQFSDYHSELNMSSLELGDSALYFCASSPRVGTQYFGPGTRLTVL.

The gene calls are TRBV12-5 and TRBJ2-3; 14 bases map to TRBD2. J was trimmed by 1 base and V by 5 bases; bases with no gene match: 2. There are 16 residues in the CDR3. Germline CDR1 and CDR2: LGHNT and FRNRAP. CDR3 amino acids: CASGKGLAGGTDTQYF. DNA of the CDR3: TGTGCTAGTGGTAAGGGACTAGCGGGGGGCACAGATACGCAGTATTTT.

This chain joins TRBV7-8 and TRBJ2-7; D possibly corresponds to TRBD1 (6 bases). Trimming removed 5 bases at V and 6 bases at J, with 14 bases between. This CDR3 contains 13 residues. Germline CDR1 reads SGHVS; CDR2 reads FQNEAQ. CDR3 coding DNA: TGTGCCAGCAGCGCGAATACAGGGAGCGAGCAGTACGTC. Translating gives CASSANTGSEQYV.

The chain carries TRBV19 and TRBJ2-3, with D possibly TRBD1 on 5 matching bases. Trimming took off 3 bases at V and 3 bases at J, with 13 bases between the two ends. Germline CDR1 is LNHDA and CDR2 is SQIVND (reference sequence). CDR3 length: 15 amino acids. CDR3 sequence (DNA): TGTGCCAGTAGTATTCGGCAGGGAAGGACAGATACGCAGTATTTT. The encoded protein is CASSIRQGRTDTQYF.

This clone has a handful of counts. The chain employs TRBV19 and TRBJ2-3; 13 bases line up with TRBD2. This CDR3 contains 18 residues. Per germline, CDR1 LNHDA and CDR2 SQIVND (reference sequence). Trimming cost V 5 bases and J 0 bases; bases outside gene matches: 8. This CDR3 reads CASSETSGGSRSTDTQYF. CDR3 DNA sequence: TGTGCCAGTAGTGAGACTAGCGGGGGGTCAAGAAGCACAGATACGCAGTATTTT.

This clone turned up a few times. In DNA form, the CDR3 reads TGTGCCAGCAGTTCAGATAATCAGCCCCAGCATTTT. This sequence encodes CASSSDNQPQHF. The V gene is TRBV2, the J gene TRBJ1-5; no clear D gene. From germline, CDR1 is SNHLY and CDR2 FYNNEI. The CDR3 has 12 amino acids. Trimming shortened V by 5 bases and J by 4 bases, and 6 bases separated the two germline ends.

About this clone itself: One junction end disagrees with the germline gene, perhaps due to a read error. The chain joins TRBV7-7 to TRBJ1-5, with 10 bases lining up with TRBD1. Looked up from germline, CDR1 is SSHAT and CDR2 is FNYEAQ (reference sequence). The length of the CDR3 is 15 residues. Here the CDR3 DNA reads TGTGCTAGCAGCTATCTGGACAGGGGGTATCAGCCCCAGCATTTT. This codes for CASSYLDRGYQPQHF.

The genes are TRBV28 and TRBJ1-1; 7 bases are a match to TRBD1. The germline gives CDR1 MDHEN, CDR2 SYDVKM. With 5 bases clipped from V and 7 bases from J, the junction kept 7 bases outside the gene matches. This CDR3 comprises 13 residues. The CDR3 spells CASSTGQRDEAFF. The CDR3 nucleotides are TGTGCCAGCAGTACGGGACAGCGAGATGAAGCTTTCTTT.